The clone carrying this TCR beta chain showed up just a few times. Its antigen is unidentified. The V end lost 10 bases, the J end lost 4 bases, and 32 bases lay between the germline ends. This CDR3 has 18 amino acids. Germline CDR1 reads MNHNS; CDR2 reads SASEGT. The sample comes from a study of T cells in Graves' hyperthyroidism and ophthalmopathy. The study's findings and limits: Blood also held most thyroid clonotypes expanded beyond 0.001.

The PBMCs had their origin in 10 ml of fresh peripheral blood. Amplified TCR beta CDR3 regions derived from RNA transcripts. The TCR CDR3 was amplified in a first-round RT-PCR using the HTBI primer set. TCRdb called the multiplex PCR reads again in MiXCR, with one record for every CDR3 protein. Altogether about 200,000 distinct CDR3 sequences are present, under 20% being singletons, with the ten largest covering approximately 46%. Sequencing was performed on blood. The receptor was isolated from a man aged 45-60 years with Graves' hyperthyroidism. The chain employs TRBV6-1 and TRBJ2-7; TRBD1 is a possible D gene (9 bases). The CDR3 bases are TGTGCCACCCGCCGGGGGGGACAGGGTACCCTCCAGCGTTACGAGCAGTACTTC. Amino acids: CATRRGGQGTLQRYEQYF.